These 28 T cell receptor beta chains originate from one sample sequenced in a study of beta chain features in type 1 diabetes. Every bit of the isolated RNA underwent reverse transcription, so sequencing read expressed TCRB transcripts. The method was immunoSEQ multiplex PCR; TCRdb's version includes in-frame clones alone and lacks a portion of them. Of about 290,000 clones detected, approximately 8% appear once; the ten largest clones hold approximately 0.93%. The sample taken for sequencing was central memory CD4+ T cells from blood. The receptors originated from a young woman in good health.

In its sample, this clone was seen many times. The chain uses TRBV7-2 and TRBJ2-2; a possible D gene is TRBD2 (6 bases). V was cut by 1 base and J by 7 bases, with 16 bases left in between. Looked up from germline, CDR1 is SGHTA and CDR2 is FQGNSA. The CDR3 loop spans 16 amino acids. CDR3 residues: CASSLDPTSMGGELFF. The CDR3 nucleotides read TGTGCCAGCAGCTTAGACCCTACTAGCATGGGCGGGGAGCTGTTTTTT.

The chain uses TRBV25-1 and TRBJ2-3; TRBD2 is a possible D gene (5 bases). Per the germline V gene, CDR1 is MGHDK and CDR2 is SYGVNS. This CDR3 contains 15 residues. Trimming left V 0 bases short and J 4 bases short, with 11 bases between. Here the CDR3 DNA reads TGTGCCAGCAGTGAATATCGAGGGATAGCAGATACGCAGTATTTT. It encodes CASSEYRGIADTQYF.

This clone was recorded a few times. V and J are TRBV7-8 and TRBJ2-1, with 9 bases lining up with TRBD2. Trimming at V came to 4 bases and at J to 10 bases, leaving 5 bases not matched to a gene. This CDR3 region has 13 residues. Looked up from germline, CDR1 is SGHVS and CDR2 is FQNEAQ. The CDR3 DNA reads TGTGCCAGCAGCTCCTTAGCGGGGGCGGAGCAGTTCTTC. This codes for CASSSLAGAEQFF.

This clone has just a few counts. The J gene is TRBJ1-1, the V gene TRBV6-5; no firm D call. The V and J ends lost 5 bases and 0 bases respectively, with 10 bases between them. The CDR3 loop spans 14 amino acids. CDR1 MNHEY and CDR2 SVGAGI come from the germline V gene. In DNA, the CDR3 is TGTGCCAGCAGTACCAGATACTTGAACACTGAAGCTTTCTTT. This sequence encodes CASSTRYLNTEAFF.

This clone has ten or more counts. This chain uses TRBV4-3 with TRBJ2-5; 7 bases map to TRBD2. Germline V gene lookup returns CDR1 LGHNA and CDR2 YSLEER. J was trimmed by 1 base and V by 4 bases; bases with no gene match: 12. The CDR3 runs to 17 residues. The CDR3 DNA sequence: TGCGCCAGCAGCCGGAGTACTAAGCGGGGACTCCAAGAGACCCAGTACTTC. Its protein product is CASSRSTKRGLQETQYF.

The sample holds a few counts of this clone. This sequence joins TRBV7-9 and TRBJ1-2, with 7 bases lining up with TRBD1. Per germline, CDR1 SEHNR and CDR2 FQNEAQ (reference sequence). Germline trimming cut 5 bases from V and 4 bases from J; bases unmatched to any gene: 4. The CDR3 consists of 13 residues. Here the CDR3 DNA reads TGTGCCAGCAGCCAACAGGGGTTCTATGGCTACACCTTC. It translates to CASSQQGFYGYTF.

The rearrangement joins TRBV5-4 to TRBJ1-3; possible D gene TRBD1, 6 bases. CDR3 length: 15 residues. Trimming pared 1 base from V and 7 bases from J, leaving 15 bases between. Per germline, CDR1 SGHNT and CDR2 YYREEE (reference sequence). CDR3 region: CASSLSRGLGNTIYF. Here the CDR3 DNA reads TGTGCCAGCAGCTTGTCCAGGGGTCTGGGGAACACCATATATTTT.

This clone was counted many times. The rearrangement uses TRBV27 and TRBJ2-3, with D perhaps being TRBD1 or TRBD2 (5 bases each). V shed 8 bases and J shed 3 bases, with 15 bases lying between them. The CDR3 spans 14 residues. Looked up from germline, CDR1 is MNHEY and CDR2 is SMNVEV (reference sequence). In DNA form, the CDR3 reads TGTGCCAGCGAAAAAGGGGACGGGACAGATACGCAGTATTTT. The encoded protein is CASEKGDGTDTQYF.

This clone was seen many times. This chain connects TRBV7-9 to TRBJ2-1; TRBD2 agrees at 7 bases. V was pared by 2 bases and J by 1 base, with 5 bases of the junction left unmatched. Germline assignment: CDR1 SEHNR and CDR2 FQNEAQ (reference sequence). This CDR3 spans 16 amino acids. The DNA of the CDR3 is TGTGCCAGCAGCTTAAGCGGGGCGGATTCCTACAATGAGCAGTTCTTC. As protein: CASSLSGADSYNEQFF. The full variable domain, rest sourced from reference TRBV7-9 and TRBJ2-1, is DTGVSQNPRHKITKRGQNVTFRCDPISEHNRLYWYRQTLGQGPEFLTYFQNEAQLEKSRLLSDRFSAERPKGSFSTLEIQRTEQGDSAMYLCASSLSGADSYNEQFFGPGTRLTVL.

The genes are TRBV5-4 and TRBJ2-5, with 7 bases lining up with TRBD1. Trimming took 4 bases from V and 5 from J; bases not matched to a gene: 11. Germline CDR1 SGHNT, CDR2 YYREEE (reference sequence). CDR3 size: 15 residues. CDR3 nucleotide sequence: TGTGCCAGCAGCACCCCATCGACAGGGAAGGAGACCCAGTACTTC. It specifies CASSTPSTGKETQYF.

The sample holds a few counts of this clone. CDR3 protein: CASTWTSGNEQFF. The CDR3, as DNA: TGTGCCAGCACCTGGACTAGCGGGAATGAGCAGTTCTTC. V gene TRBV6-1 combines with J gene TRBJ2-1, with 11 nucleotides matching TRBD2. The ends lost 7 bases at V and 7 bases at J; junction bases unmatched: 3. CDR3 length equals 13 residues. The germline CDR1 and CDR2 sequences are MNHNS and SASEGT.

This chain uses TRBV7-2 with TRBJ1-2; no reliable D call. This CDR3 region has 11 residues. V was clipped by 4 bases and J by 7 bases, with 7 bases between them. CDR1 and CDR2 (germline): SGHTA, FQGNSA. DNA for the CDR3: TGTGCCAGCAGCTCGCGAGGTGGCTACACCTTC. Amino acids: CASSSRGGYTF.

This clone came up many times. J is TRBJ2-5 and V is TRBV4-1; 8 nucleotides align to TRBD2. Germline values: CDR1 MGHRA, CDR2 YSYEKL. V trimming: 4 bases; J trimming: 1 base; junction bases outside the gene matches: 11. CDR3 length: 17 residues. The CDR3 bases are TGCGCCAGCAGCCGAACGGGTAGCGGGGAATCCCAAGAGACCCAGTACTTC. Translating gives CASSRTGSGESQETQYF.

This clone was observed a handful of times. The gene calls are TRBV9 and TRBJ2-1; TRBD1 matches at 11 bases. The CDR3 length is 17 residues. V was clipped by 0 bases and J by 7 bases; unmatched bases: 9. From germline, CDR1 is SGDLS and CDR2 YYNGEE. In DNA, the CDR3 is TGTGCCAGCAGCGTAGGGGCCGGGACAGGGGGTAAAAATGAGCAGTTCTTC. Amino acids: CASSVGAGTGGKNEQFF.

This chain connects TRBV6-1 to TRBJ2-3; 7 nucleotides align to TRBD2. V lost 3 bases and J lost 2; bases outside the gene matches: 5. The CDR3 spans 15 residues. CDR1 MNHNS and CDR2 SASEGT come from the germline V gene. This chain's CDR3 is CASSDGGDFTDTQYF. DNA for the CDR3: TGTGCCAGCAGTGATGGGGGGGACTTCACAGATACGCAGTATTTT.

V gene TRBV30 combines with J gene TRBJ2-3; a possible D gene is TRBD2 (5 bases). CDR1 and CDR2 (germline): GTSNPN, SVGIG (reference sequence). The CDR3 runs 16 residues. V was trimmed by 5 bases and J by 0 bases, leaving 18 bases between them. Written as DNA, the CDR3 is TGTGCCTGGGAGACGGGGAAGCGGACTAGCACAGATACGCAGTATTTT. It is translated as CAWETGKRTSTDTQYF.

V gene TRBV4-3 combines with J gene TRBJ1-1; D is possibly TRBD1 (6 bases). The germline gives CDR1 LGHNA, CDR2 YSLEER. The CDR3 contains 18 residues. The V end lost 0 bases, the J end lost 0 bases, and 17 bases lay between the germline ends. CDR3 bases: TGCGCCAGCAGCCAAGATTTGGGGGGCCCGACCTTGAACACTGAAGCTTTCTTT. It encodes CASSQDLGGPTLNTEAFF.

This clone has only a few counts. V is TRBV4-3 and J is TRBJ1-1; TRBD1 is a possible D gene (5 bases). CDR1 is LGHNA, CDR2 YSLEER, per germline. Trimming removed 2 bases from V and 4 bases from J, with 14 bases in between. This CDR3 comprises 15 residues. In DNA, the CDR3 is TGCGCCAGCAGCCAACAAATAGGGAGGGGCACTGAAGCTTTCTTT. The encoded protein is CASSQQIGRGTEAFF.

The chain recombines TRBV4-2 with TRBJ2-7, with D maybe TRBD2 (6 bases). Trimming left V 0 bases short and J 3 bases short, with 12 bases between. Germline-derived CDR1 and CDR2 are LGHNA and YNFKEQ. The CDR3 has 15 amino acids. CDR3 DNA sequence: TGTGCCAGCAGCCAAGATTTGCGGGGCGACTACGAGCAGTACTTC. Its translation: CASSQDLRGDYEQYF.

This clone was detected many times. The chain carries TRBV6-6 and TRBJ2-1, with a weak D call TRBD2 (6 bases). The length of the CDR3 is 15 residues. V gave up 2 bases and J gave up 1 base, with 9 bases separating them. In germline, CDR1 is MNHNY, CDR2 SVGAGI (reference sequence). CDR3 loop: CASSYETRSYNEQFF. The CDR3 bases are TGTGCCAGCAGTTACGAGACTAGGTCCTACAATGAGCAGTTCTTC.

The V and J genes are TRBV7-2 and TRBJ2-7, with 7 nucleotides matching TRBD1. Trimming at V came to 5 bases and at J to 0 bases, leaving 4 bases not matched to a gene. The CDR3 has 14 residues. CDR1 and CDR2 from the germline V gene are SGHTA and FQGNSA. CDR3 protein: CASSPRDSSYEQYF. CDR3 nucleotide sequence: TGTGCCAGCAGCCCCCGGGACAGCTCCTACGAGCAGTACTTC.

This chain joins TRBV18 and TRBJ2-7; no definite D call. Germline V gene data show CDR1 as KGHSH and CDR2 as LQKENI. The CDR3 sequence is 14 residues long. V shed 8 bases and J shed 0 bases, with 14 bases lying between them. The CDR3 spells CASTIDRNSYEQYV. In DNA form, the CDR3 reads TGTGCCAGCACCATTGACCGCAACTCCTACGAGCAGTACGTC.

V and J are TRBV4-1 and TRBJ2-5; D possibly corresponds to TRBD2 (6 bases). The length of the CDR3 is 13 residues. Germline values: CDR1 MGHRA, CDR2 YSYEKL. With 2 bases removed from V and 5 bases from J, the gap between germline ends came to 9 bases. The chain's CDR3 is CASSQSLAETQYF. For the CDR3, the DNA is TGCGCCAGCAGCCAAAGCCTAGCGGAGACCCAGTACTTC.

This chain connects TRBV5-1 to TRBJ2-7; no clear D. Trimming cost V 0 bases and J 6 bases, with 25 bases left between them. The CDR3 has 18 residues. CDR1 is SGHRS and CDR2 is YFSETQ in the germline V gene. CDR3 in amino acids: CASSLEPPISASPFEQYF. The CDR3 nucleotides read TGCGCCAGCAGCTTGGAACCCCCAATCTCCGCGTCGCCATTCGAGCAGTACTTC.

This clone was counted at least ten times. The gene calls are TRBV7-9 and TRBJ2-4, with D unclear. This CDR3 is 15 amino acids long. Germline V gives CDR1 SEHNR, CDR2 FQNEAQ (reference sequence). The V end was cut by 0 bases, the J end by 2 bases, with 8 bases between. DNA for the CDR3: TGTGCCAGCAGCTTAGCAGCAGCCTCCAAAAACATTCAGTACTTC. This encodes CASSLAAASKNIQYF.

This clone was recorded a few times. DNA for the CDR3: TGTGCCAGCAAGGGCGCGTCCTACGAGCAGTACGTC. Translated, it gives CASKGASYEQYV. The chain joins TRBV2 to TRBJ2-7; D unclear. Germline V gene lookup returns CDR1 SNHLY and CDR2 FYNNEI. Trimming removed 7 bases from V and 1 base from J, with 8 bases in between. The CDR3 extends over 12 amino acids.

The V and J genes are TRBV23-1 and TRBJ2-5, with 10 bases aligning to TRBD1. TRBV23-1 is labeled an ORF, and its function is uncertain. The CDR3 is made up of 17 amino acids. After removal of 1 base from V and 2 bases from J, the junction contained 7 bases not matched to a gene. CDR3 sequence reads: CASSQYSGTGAQETQYF. In DNA form, the CDR3 reads TGCGCCAGCAGTCAATACTCCGGGACAGGGGCTCAAGAGACCCAGTACTTC.

This clone has more than one count but fewer than ten. This chain uses TRBV5-1 with TRBJ2-7; D is unresolved. The CDR3 consists of 12 residues. With 4 bases removed from V and 0 bases from J, the gap between germline ends came to 5 bases. The germline V gene has CDR1 SGHRS and CDR2 YFSETQ. In DNA, the CDR3 is TGCGCCAGCAGCGCCTCCTCCTACGAGCAGTACTTC. Residues: CASSASSYEQYF.